The present entry profiles one TCR beta chain with its context. Its binding antigen is unknown. Qualities for individual bases were not recorded, and no much larger clone is one base off. In total, fewer than 750 healthy bone marrow donors made up the cohort. At the time of sampling, every cohort member was nominally healthy, though immune exposures that went unrecorded were likely present. The donor tested CMV seropositive, placing the donor among the approximately 290 seropositive members of the cohort. A peripheral blood sample was provided by each donor, and peripheral blood mononuclear cells were used for TCR beta sequencing. The Qiagen DNeasy Blood Extraction Kit was used to extract genomic DNA from the blood cell samples. This sample stems from a study of cytomegalovirus exposure and HLA in healthy donors (dated by TCRdb to the late 2010s). Context from the whole study: An earlier analysis of approximately 600 of the donors reported 250 to 300 Gb of sequence data and 117 million unique TCR beta sequences from 190 million or so T cells. Typing coverage differed by locus: A, B, C, DRB1 and DQB1 were typed in roughly 629-640 donors, DQA1 in 500 to 550, DPA1 in 606, and DPB1 in 472. An earlier analysis of approximately 500 of the donors applied high-throughput TCR beta sequencing to assess whether each TCR beta V gene segment acted as functional or pseudogenic. Of the 350 to 450 genotyped donors, 81% were placed in the genetic ancestry cluster associated with self-reported Caucasian donors. Rather than drawing on any new phenotypic data, the later analysis identified candidate immune exposures from TCR beta sequences and the way those sequences occurred across donors. The T cell repertoires of 550 to 850 subjects were profiled by immunosequencing and related to cytomegalovirus serostatus. Roughly 310 gigabases of sequencing data and approximately 85 million unique TCR sequences were included in an early release covering 500 to 750 HLA-typed donors. In a later analysis, previously published TCR beta repertoires from 600 to 850 donors were re-analyzed and high-resolution HLA genotyping was added so that TCR occurrence patterns could be studied. Among about 360 genotyped donors of the cohort, an average of 235,054 unique TCR beta nucleotide sequences were sequenced per donor, about a sixth of them non-productive. HLA typing covered class I and class II loci at four-digit resolution. The study aimed to test whether cataloging public T cell receptors could reveal signatures of past pathogen exposure. Donor age, sex, ethnicity and CMV serostatus were compiled alongside the repertoire data. A later genetic analysis took genome-wide SNP genotypes for about 55% of the 666 donors and used that subset as a discovery cohort. A separate validation cohort of over 95 different subjects was used in addition to the approximately 640-subject first cohort. All discovery cohort repertoires had been generated on a single sequencing platform. About five DR-DQ haplotypes were treated as single units for association and clustering because of strong linkage in the cohort. To predict cytomegalovirus infection status, the study brought together high-throughput TCR immunosequencing, statistical association of individual TCRs with disease status, and machine learning. General findings and caveats noted by the study authors: In the study, about 150 TCR beta chains were listed as associated with cytomegalovirus. Linkage disequilibrium might explain the correlated functional status among segregating V segments, but an unknown experimental factor could not be ruled out. Only TCR beta chains were sequenced in this cohort, and the absence of alpha or paired-chain data limited detectable features. Assigning TCR associations to individual alleles was difficult when HLA alleles, especially DR and DQ, strongly co-occurred. The classifier was reported to diagnose cytomegalovirus status with high specificity and sensitivity in both the original cohort and the validation cohort. In a later analysis, about 16,000 TCR beta sequences were associated with specific HLA alleles at a false discovery rate of 0.05. Broadly in line with IMGT annotations, most TCR beta V segments showed up in productive rearrangements about 90% or about 30% of the time in an earlier analysis of 587 of the donors. A further reported finding was that TCR beta sequences accurately predicted the HLA-A and HLA-B alleles for most subjects in the first cohort. According to the authors, the approach could potentially be generalized to other disease states and immunological phenotypes. According to a later analysis, most CMV-associated TCR beta chains appeared to be HLA-restricted, and the HLA associations seemed to be driven largely by CMV exposure. The earlier analysis of 587 of the donors excluded 15 to 20 rarely observed V segments, including chromosome 9 orphons, because counts were too low. HLA typing was unavailable for some donors at each locus, so association tests used only the typed subset. Roughly uniform sequencing depth across donors was assumed in presence/absence analyses, although this assumption may not hold. According to a later genetic analysis, donors in an Asian-associated ancestry cluster had fewer N-insertions in productive TCRs than the approximately 650-donor mean. In a later genetic analysis, a missense DCLRE1C variant was associated with V-gene and J-gene trimming of TCR beta chains, and the association was replicated in an independent cohort. Compared with equally common non-associated chains, HLA-associated TCR beta chains in a later analysis were more clonally expanded and had lower generation probabilities. While some public TCRs were present in many individuals, most TCR sequences turned up only very rarely across donors. Because the 87-base-pair reads could not distinguish some IMGT-functional V segments, including TRBV6-2 and TRBV6-3, those segments were excluded. A few of the identified cytomegalovirus-associated TCR beta chains were confirmed in vitro to be specific for cytomegalovirus antigens. According to a later analysis, TCR association rates differed among HLA loci, with DRB1 alleles showing the most associated TCRs and HLA-C alleles showing the fewest. Several of the top co-occurrence clusters appeared to be linked to parvovirus B19, influenza, CMV and Epstein-Barr virus, according to a later analysis. For the cohort, immune exposure information was limited to CMV serostatus. A cluster of highly shared sequence variants was judged likely to represent a technical artifact of the sequencing pipeline.

Receptors were amplified or captured by the immunoSEQ multiplex PCR assay. For the multiplex PCR, a mixture combining 60 forward primers for TCR Vbeta segments and 13 reverse primers for TCR Jbeta segments was used. Amplification of the CDR3 region of rearranged TCR beta genes was performed with a multiplex PCR assay on genomic DNA. The amplified TCR beta libraries were sequenced on the Illumina HiSeq System as 87-base-pair reads. The original methods were these. A later analysis counted about 82 million unique TCR beta chains across the 600 to 850 repertoires, and approximately 11 million of these chains were shared by at least two donors. To remove PCR and sequencing errors, raw reads were error-corrected and collapsed into unique sequences using a nearest-neighbor algorithm that merged closely related sequences. To assign V, D and J gene segments, CDR3 sequences were aligned to IMGT reference sequences. For a sequence to be retained, at least a six-nucleotide match to both a V gene segment and a J gene segment was required. Rearrangements were classified as productive when the CDR3 lacked stop codons and remained in frame with V and J, and all other rearrangements were classified as non-productive. Following IMGT convention, CDR3 was defined as the stretch from the second conserved V-encoded cysteine to the conserved J-encoded phenylalanine. Sequences without an unambiguous match to a single V gene segment were excluded from the earlier analysis of several hundred of the donors. An earlier analysis of around 600 of the donors classified V segments as functional when productive rearrangements were above 56.7% and as segregating when the standard deviation between donors was above 5%. A statistical classification framework was built to diagnose cytomegalovirus status from the catalog of TCR beta chain sequences. In a later analysis, V and J genes were assigned by comparing TCR nucleotide sequences against IMGT/GENE-DB human TR gene sequences. In a later analysis, CDR3 sequences and most-parsimonious VDJ recombination scenarios were assigned using the TCRdist pipeline. In a later analysis, each TCR beta chain was defined by its CDR3 amino acid sequence together with its V-gene family, and reads lacking a unique V-gene family were excluded. In a later analysis, a few hundred highly shared, low-generation-probability nucleotide sequences were removed to address suspected cross-contamination and a sequencing artifact. In a later analysis, a clonal expansion index was calculated for each public chain from normalized within-repertoire ranks of inferred template counts. A later analysis computed generation probabilities with a VDJ recombination model fitted to out-of-frame rearrangements, and checked the results against IGoR. In a later analysis, hypergeometric tests were used to score TCR-TCR, TCR-HLA and TCR-CMV co-occurrence, with a repertoire-size bias correction applied to TCR pairs. False discovery rates were estimated in a later analysis by permuting HLA or CMV assignments 20 times. In a later analysis, co-occurring TCRs were grouped using DBSCAN, with TCRdist sequence similarity added in when clustering inside HLA-allele-positive subsets. Repertoires with fewer than 30,000 or more than 120,000 public chains were left out of co-occurrence clustering, as were five repertoires with anomalous nucleotide sharing. As stored in TCRdb, this immuneACCESS dataset retains in-frame rearrangements with V and J assigned. A fraction of the clones does not appear; measured against another copy, unresolved V genes explain less than half of the discrepancy, and the remainder lacks a known reason. D and trimming come from the DNA, and the V and J calls and clone size come from that table. Present in this sample are over 75,000 clones, approximately 81% of which were seen just once. Jointly, the top ten make up less than 3.5% of the sample.

The germline V gene provides CDR1 SGDLS and CDR2 YYNGEE. From the cysteine up to the phenylalanine, the CDR3 has a length of 13 residues. Solely the CDR3 DNA is kept, with 39 bases framed from the first base. V loses 3 bases, J loses 6 bases, and the germline ends lie 13 bases apart. The chain is made from TRBV9 and TRBJ2-7, with TRBD1 perhaps the D gene, on 5 matching bases. This receptor was taken from a male donor in good health and CMV-seropositive. Sequencing was performed on PBMCs. The nucleotide sequence is given as TGTGCCAGCAGCGATACAGGTATGGGCGAGCAGTACTTC. The translation is CASSDTGMGEQYF.